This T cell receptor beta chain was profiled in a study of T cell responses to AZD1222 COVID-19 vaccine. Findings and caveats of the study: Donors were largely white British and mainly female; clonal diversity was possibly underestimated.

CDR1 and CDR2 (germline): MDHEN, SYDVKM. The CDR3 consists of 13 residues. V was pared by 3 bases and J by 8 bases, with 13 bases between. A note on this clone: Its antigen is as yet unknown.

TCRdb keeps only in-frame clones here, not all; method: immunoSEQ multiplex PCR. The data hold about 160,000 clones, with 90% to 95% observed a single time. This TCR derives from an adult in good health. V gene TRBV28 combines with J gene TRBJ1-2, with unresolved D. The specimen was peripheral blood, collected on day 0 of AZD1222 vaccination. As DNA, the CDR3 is TGTGCCAGCAGTTTGAGGCCGTCTTGGGGCTACACCTTC. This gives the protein CASSLRPSWGYTF.